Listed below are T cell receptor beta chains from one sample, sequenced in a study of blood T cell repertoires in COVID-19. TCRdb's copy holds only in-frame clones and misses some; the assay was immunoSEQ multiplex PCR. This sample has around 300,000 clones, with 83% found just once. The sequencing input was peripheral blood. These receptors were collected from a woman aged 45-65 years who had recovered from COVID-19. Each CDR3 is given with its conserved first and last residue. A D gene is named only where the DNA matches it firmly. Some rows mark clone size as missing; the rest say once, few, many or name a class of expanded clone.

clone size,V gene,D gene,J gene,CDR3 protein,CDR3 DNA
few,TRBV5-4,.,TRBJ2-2,CASSLGQNTGELFF,TGTGCCAGCAGCTTGGGACAGAACACCGGGGAGCTGTTTTTT
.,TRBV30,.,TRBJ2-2,CAWSPGYPGELFF,TGTGCCTGGAGTCCAGGGTACCCCGGGGAGCTGTTTTTT
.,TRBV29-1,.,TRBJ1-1,CSVEMMATEAFF,TGCAGCGTTGAAATGATGGCCACTGAAGCTTTCTTT
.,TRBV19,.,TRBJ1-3,CASTVGNTIYF,TGTGCCAGTACAGTTGGAAACACCATATATTTT
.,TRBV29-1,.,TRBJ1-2,CSVEAFQPGGYTF,TGCAGCGTTGAAGCTTTTCAACCAGGTGGCTACACCTTC
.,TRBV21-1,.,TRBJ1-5,CASSRTPTGRPNQPQHF,TGTGCCAGCAGCCGAACTCCGACAGGGAGACCCAATCAGCCCCAGCATTTT
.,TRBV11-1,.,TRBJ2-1,CASSPNPRDNEQFF,TGTGCCAGCAGCCCAAACCCCCGGGACAATGAGCAGTTCTTC
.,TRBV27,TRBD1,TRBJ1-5,CASSQDRGNQPQHF,TGTGCCAGCAGCCAGGACAGGGGCAATCAGCCCCAGCATTTT
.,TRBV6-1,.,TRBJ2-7,CASSEAHGAYEQYF,TGTGCCAGCAGTGAAGCGCACGGGGCCTACGAGCAGTACTTC
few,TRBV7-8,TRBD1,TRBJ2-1,CASSTRDRLLYNEQFF,TGTGCCAGCAGCACCCGGGACAGACTCCTCTACAATGAGCAGTTCTTC
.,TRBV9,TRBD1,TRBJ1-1,CASSPRTGTDLNTEAFF,TGTGCCAGCAGCCCCAGGACAGGTACGGACCTGAACACTGAAGCTTTCTTT
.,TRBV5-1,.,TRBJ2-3,CASSSSGRWDTQYF,TGCGCCAGCAGCTCCTCGGGTAGATGGGATACGCAGTATTTT
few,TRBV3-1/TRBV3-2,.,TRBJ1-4,CASSQDVTGRLEKLFF,TGTGCCAGCAGCCAAGACGTCACAGGGAGATTGGAAAAACTGTTTTTT
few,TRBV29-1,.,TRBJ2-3,CSVGVGTTTDTQYF,TGCAGCGTTGGGGTTGGGACAACCACAGATACGCAGTATTTT
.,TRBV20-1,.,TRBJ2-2,CSATDLPSAVF,TGCAGTGCTACCGACCTACCTAGCGCGGTGTTT
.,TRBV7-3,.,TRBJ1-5,CASSLDYSQPQHF,TGTGCCAGCAGCTTAGATTACAGTCAGCCCCAGCATTTT
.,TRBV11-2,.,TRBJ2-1,CAGGLGGYNEQFF,TGTGCCGGAGGATTGGGGGGCTACAATGAGCAGTTCTTC
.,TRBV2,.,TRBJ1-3,CASSDISTAIYF,TGTGCCAGCAGTGATATTTCGACAGCCATATATTTT
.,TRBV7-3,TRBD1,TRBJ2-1,CASSRDRNNEQFF,TGTGCCAGCTCCCGGGACAGGAACAATGAGCAGTTCTTC
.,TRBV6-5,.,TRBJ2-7,CASRPPGSSYEQYF,TGTGCCAGCAGACCCCCGGGGAGCTCCTACGAGCAGTACTTC
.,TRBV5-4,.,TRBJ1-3,CASSLYSGNTIYF,TGTGCCAGCAGCCTTTACTCTGGAAACACCATATATTTT
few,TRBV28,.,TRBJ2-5,CASIQAGSPQETQYF,TGTGCCAGCATACAGGCGGGGTCACCCCAAGAGACCCAGTACTTC
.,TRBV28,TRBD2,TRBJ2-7,CASRWGGNYEQYF,TGTGCCAGCAGGTGGGGGGGGAACTACGAGCAGTACTTC
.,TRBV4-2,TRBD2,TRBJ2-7,CASSQAGTSSEGAYEQYF,TGTGCCAGCAGCCAAGCAGGGACTAGCTCGGAAGGTGCCTACGAGCAGTACTTC
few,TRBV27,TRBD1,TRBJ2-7,CASSLGQAAWDPNEQYF,TGTGCCAGCAGTCTGGGACAGGCCGCCTGGGATCCTAACGAGCAGTACTTC
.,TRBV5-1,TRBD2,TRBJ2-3,CASSQRTSGGADTQYF,TGCGCCAGCAGCCAACGGACTAGCGGGGGGGCGGATACGCAGTATTTT
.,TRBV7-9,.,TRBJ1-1,CASSLGQQGGGNLF,TGTGCCAGCAGCTTAGGCCAACAGGGCGGGGGGAATCTCTTT
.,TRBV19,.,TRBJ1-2,CASSIGGNYGYTF,TGTGCCAGTAGTATTGGGGGGAACTATGGCTACACCTTC
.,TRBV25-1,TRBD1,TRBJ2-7,CATVGTGTYEQYF,TGTGCCACCGTCGGGACAGGGACCTATGAGCAGTACTTC
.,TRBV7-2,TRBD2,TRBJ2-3,CASSVLAGVGTDTQYF,TGTGCCAGCAGCGTACTAGCGGGAGTTGGTACAGATACGCAGTATTTT
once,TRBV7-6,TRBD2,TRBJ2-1,CASSLLAGGNNEQFF,TGTGCCAGCAGCTTACTAGCGGGAGGCAACAATGAGCAGTTCTTC
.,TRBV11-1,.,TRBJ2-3,CASSLVFTSTDTQYF,TGTGCCAGCAGCTTAGTCTTCACTAGCACAGATACGCAGTATTTT
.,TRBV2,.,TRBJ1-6,CASSEGGGDRVSPLHF,TGTGCCAGCAGTGAAGGCGGAGGGGATAGGGTCTCACCCCTCCACTTT
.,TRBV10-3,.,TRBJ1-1,CAISESSGAEAFF,TGTGCCATCAGTGAGTCGTCGGGGGCTGAAGCTTTCTTT
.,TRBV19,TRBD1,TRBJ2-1,CASSIGTGIYEQFF,TGTGCCAGTAGTATTGGGACAGGGATTTACGAGCAGTTCTTC